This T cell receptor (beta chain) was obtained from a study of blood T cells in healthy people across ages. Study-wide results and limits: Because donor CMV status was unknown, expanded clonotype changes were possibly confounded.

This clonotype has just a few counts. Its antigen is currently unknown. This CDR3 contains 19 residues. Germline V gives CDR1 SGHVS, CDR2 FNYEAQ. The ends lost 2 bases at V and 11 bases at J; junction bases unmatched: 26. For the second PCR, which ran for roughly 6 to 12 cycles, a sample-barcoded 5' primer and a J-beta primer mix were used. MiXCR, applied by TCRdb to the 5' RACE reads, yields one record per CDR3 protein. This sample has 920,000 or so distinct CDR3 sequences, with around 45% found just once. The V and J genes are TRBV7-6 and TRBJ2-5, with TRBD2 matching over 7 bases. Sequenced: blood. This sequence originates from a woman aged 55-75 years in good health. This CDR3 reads CASSLLSSGTELTYNEQYF. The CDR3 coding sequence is TGTGCCAGCAGCTTATTATCGAGCGGGACCGAATTAACCTACAATGAGCAGTACTTC.